This T cell receptor beta chain appears in the sequencing data of a study of blood T cells in healthy people across ages. V lost 3 bases, J lost 0 bases, and 7 bases stayed unmatched. Germline CDR1 is WSHSY and CDR2 is SAAADI. This CDR3 is built from 16 residues. A second PCR, run for roughly 7 to 12 cycles, used a sample-barcoded 5' primer plus a J-beta primer mix. TCRdb re-analysed the 5' RACE reads in MiXCR, keeping a single row per CDR3 protein. The repertoire includes almost 800,000 distinct CDR3 sequences, about three fifths of them detected once, and about 20% sits in the top ten. The specimen sequenced was blood. The receptor's source is a man younger than 45 in good health. The J gene is TRBJ1-2, the V gene TRBV10-2, with 7 bases matching TRBD1. The CDR3 protein is CASSETGAVPNYGYTF. The CDR3 coding sequence is TGCGCCAGCAGTGAAACAGGGGCTGTACCTAACTATGGCTACACCTTC.